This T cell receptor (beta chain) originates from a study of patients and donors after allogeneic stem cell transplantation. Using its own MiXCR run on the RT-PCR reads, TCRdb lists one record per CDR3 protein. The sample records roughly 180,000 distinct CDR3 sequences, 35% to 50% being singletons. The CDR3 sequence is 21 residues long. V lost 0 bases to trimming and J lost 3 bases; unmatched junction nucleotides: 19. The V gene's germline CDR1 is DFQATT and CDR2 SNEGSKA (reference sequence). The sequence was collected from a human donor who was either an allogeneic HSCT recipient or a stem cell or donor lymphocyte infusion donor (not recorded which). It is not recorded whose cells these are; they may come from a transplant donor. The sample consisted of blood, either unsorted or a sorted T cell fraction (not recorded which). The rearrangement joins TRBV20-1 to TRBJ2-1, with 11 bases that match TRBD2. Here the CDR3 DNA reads TGCAGTGCTAGAGATGGGGGATACGCCGGGACTAGCGGAGCCCACTACAATGAGCAGTTCTTC. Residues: CSARDGGYAGTSGAHYNEQFF.